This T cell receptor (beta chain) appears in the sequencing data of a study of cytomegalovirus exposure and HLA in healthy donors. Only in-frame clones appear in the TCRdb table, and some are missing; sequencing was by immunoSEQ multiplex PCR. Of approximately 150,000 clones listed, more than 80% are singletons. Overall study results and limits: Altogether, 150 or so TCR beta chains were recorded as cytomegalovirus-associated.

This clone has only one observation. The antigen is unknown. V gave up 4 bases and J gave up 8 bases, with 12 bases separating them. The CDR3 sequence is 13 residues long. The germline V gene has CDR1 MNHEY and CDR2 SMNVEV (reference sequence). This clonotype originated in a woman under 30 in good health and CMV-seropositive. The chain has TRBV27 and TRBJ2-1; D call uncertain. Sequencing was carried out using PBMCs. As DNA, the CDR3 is TGTGCCAGCAGTTCCCCCCCCGAGCATGAGCAGTTCTTC. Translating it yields CASSSPPEHEQFF.